This TCR beta chain was retrieved from a study of control samples from healthy donors and cancer patients. V was clipped by 6 bases and J by 5 bases, with 11 bases between them. The CDR3 has 13 amino acids. Germline lookup yields CDR1 SNHLY and CDR2 FYNNEI. Some clones are missing from TCRdb's copy, which holds only in-frame ones; the method was immunoSEQ multiplex PCR. The table has around 200,000 clones, 91% seen once. Sequenced sample: blood. The V and J genes are TRBV2 and TRBJ2-1; D remains ambiguous. This receptor was identified in a woman aged 25-40 years in good health. The CDR3 loop is CASRPRGDNEQFF. The CDR3 nucleotides are TGTGCCAGCAGGCCAAGAGGAGACAATGAGCAGTTCTTC. The whole variable domain, remainder taken from reference TRBV2 and TRBJ2-1, is EPEVTQTPSHQVTQMGQEVILRCVPISNHLYFYWYRQILGQKVEFLVSFYNNEISEKSEIFDDQFSVERPDGSNFTLKIRSTKLEDSAMYFCASRPRGDNEQFFGPGTRLTVL.